A selection of T cell receptor beta chains follows, all from one sample in a study of blood T cell repertoires in COVID-19. TCRdb's table, derived via immunoSEQ multiplex PCR, lists solely in-frame clones and lacks some. The profile shows about 320,000 clones, roughly 87% of them singletons. Sequencing input: PBMCs or T cells enriched from blood (not recorded which). The receptors were gathered from a woman aged 30 to 39 who had recovered from COVID-19. CDR3s include the opening cysteine and the closing phenylalanine or tryptophan. The D gene is left open where the match is weak. Some rows mark clone size as missing; the rest say once, few, many or name a class of expanded clone.

d_call	v_call	clone_size	j_call	cdr3_length	cdr3_nt	cdr3_aa
TRBD1	TRBV10-1	-	TRBJ1-3	16	TGCGCCAGCAGGCTGGGACAGGGTAAGACTGGAAACACCATATATTTT	CASRLGQGKTGNTIYF
-	TRBV7-9	-	TRBJ2-7	13	TGTGCCAGCAGCCGGACAGCCCCCTACGAGCAGTACTTC	CASSRTAPYEQYF
-	TRBV15	-	TRBJ1-4	17	TGTGCCACCAGCAGCCCCGACTCCCTACGGGCTAATGAAAAACTGTTTTTT	CATSSPDSLRANEKLFF
TRBD1	TRBV28	-	TRBJ2-7	14	TGTGCCAGCAGTCTAAACCGGGACAGGGGCTTGGGGTACTTC	CASSLNRDRGLGYF
TRBD1	TRBV6-5	-	TRBJ1-5	14	TGTGCCAGCAGGGGGACAGGGGACAATCAGCCCCAGCATTTT	CASRGTGDNQPQHF
-	TRBV3-1/TRBV3-2	-	TRBJ1-1	18	TGTGCCAGCAGACGGGTGACCGGGGAGGGGATAATGAACACTGAAGCTTTCTTT	CASRRVTGEGIMNTEAFF
-	TRBV7-9	-	TRBJ2-3	15	TGTGCCAGCAGCCCAAAGACAGGAAGCACAGATACGCAGTATTTT	CASSPKTGSTDTQYF
-	TRBV21-1	-	TRBJ1-5	16	TGTGCCAGCAGCGTACAGGATCGACATGGCAATCAGCCCCAGCATTTT	CASSVQDRHGNQPQHF
-	TRBV11-2	-	TRBJ1-2	17	TGTGCCAGCAGCTTAGCTGGGAGTCTGGCGGGCGCCTATGGCTACACCTTC	CASSLAGSLAGAYGYTF
TRBD1	TRBV27	once	TRBJ1-3	15	TGTGCCAGCAAGGAGACAGGGAGGTTAGGAAACACCATATATTTT	CASKETGRLGNTIYF
-	TRBV19	-	TRBJ1-5	17	TGTGCCAGTAGTATAAGGGAGGGGCTCCGTAGCAATCAGCCCCAGCATTTT	CASSIREGLRSNQPQHF
TRBD2	TRBV6-4	-	TRBJ2-3	15	TGTGCCAGCAGTCCGCTAGCGGGGGGGCCAGATACGCAGTATTTT	CASSPLAGGPDTQYF
-	TRBV2	-	TRBJ1-5	14	TGTGCCAGCAGTGAAATGCGGGGAAATCAGCCCCAGCATTTT	CASSEMRGNQPQHF
-	TRBV21-1	-	TRBJ2-1	14	TGTGCCAGCAGCAAGTCGCGGCCCTACAATGAGCAGTTCTTC	CASSKSRPYNEQFF
-	TRBV9	-	TRBJ2-1	14	TGTGCCAGCAGCGTAGCAGAGGCTAGCAATGAGCAGTTCTTC	CASSVAEASNEQFF
-	TRBV5-3	-	TRBJ2-7	15	TGTGCCAGAAGCTTGGAAAAGCGACAGGCCGACGAGCAGTACTTC	CARSLEKRQADEQYF
-	TRBV4-2	-	TRBJ1-1	14	TGTGCCAGCAGCCAGCCGCAGATGAACACTGAAGCTTTCTTT	CASSQPQMNTEAFF
-	TRBV25-1	-	TRBJ2-7	13	TGTGCCAGCAGTGAAGGCAGGGGCTACGAGCAGTACTTC	CASSEGRGYEQYF
-	TRBV5-4	-	TRBJ2-7	16	TGTGCCAGCAGCTTGGTTGTACTCGGGGGAAACTACGAGCAGTACTTC	CASSLVVLGGNYEQYF
TRBD1	TRBV5-8	once	TRBJ1-1	14	TGTGCCAGCAGCTTTAGGGGACAGGGGGCTGAAGCTTTCTTT	CASSFRGQGAEAFF
-	TRBV27	-	TRBJ2-3	17	TGTGCCAGCAGTCCGTTTTTTGGTCAGGCCATCACAGATACGCAGTATTTT	CASSPFFGQAITDTQYF
TRBD1	TRBV7-2	-	TRBJ1-2	14	TGTGCCAGCAGCTTAACGGGACAGGGCCCTGGCTACACCTTC	CASSLTGQGPGYTF
-	TRBV19	-	TRBJ1-2	13	TGTGCCAGCCGAGGGGGACCTAACTATGGCTACACCTTC	CASRGGPNYGYTF
-	TRBV7-9	-	TRBJ2-2	13	TGTGCCAGCAGCTTGAGTGGTGCCGGGGAGCTGTTTTTT	CASSLSGAGELFF
-	TRBV14	-	TRBJ2-5	15	TGTGCCAGCAGCCTAAGGGGGGGCCACTCAGCGACCCAGTACTTC	CASSLRGGHSATQYF
TRBD1	TRBV25-1	few	TRBJ1-6	18	TGTGCCAGCAGCGCTCGGACAGGGAGGGGGAGGGGAGATTCACCCCTCCACTTT	CASSARTGRGRGDSPLHF
TRBD1	TRBV27	-	TRBJ1-2	13	TGTGCCAGCAGTACCCAAAGGACAGGGTCCTACACCTTC	CASSTQRTGSYTF
-	TRBV7-2	-	TRBJ2-3	13	TGTGCCAGCAGCGGGCCCATGCGCGATACGCAGTATTTT	CASSGPMRDTQYF
TRBD1	TRBV6-5	-	TRBJ2-2	16	TGTGCCAGCAGTTCACAGGGGCCCGCGAACACCGGGGAGCTGTTTTTT	CASSSQGPANTGELFF
-	TRBV7-9	-	TRBJ1-1	14	TGTGCCAGCAGCTTAGGGAGTGGGTGGACTGAAGCTTTCTTT	CASSLGSGWTEAFF
-	TRBV12-3/TRBV12-4	-	TRBJ1-2	12	TGTGCCAGCAGTTTCTCGAACTATGGCTACACCTTC	CASSFSNYGYTF
TRBD2	TRBV6-5	-	TRBJ2-1	15	TGTGCCAGCACCGGACTAGCGGGGGGGCAAAATGAGCAGTTCTTC	CASTGLAGGQNEQFF
-	TRBV18	few	TRBJ1-5	15	TGTGCCAGCTCACCCGGGAAGGTTCCCAATCAGCCCCAGCATTTT	CASSPGKVPNQPQHF
-	TRBV6-5	few	TRBJ2-1	13	TGTGCCAGCGGGGACTTAAATTTCAATGAGCAGTTCTTC	CASGDLNFNEQFF
-	TRBV10-3	-	TRBJ1-1	16	TGTGCCATCAGTGAGTCCGCAGTCCGCGGGGACACTGAAGCTTTCTTT	CAISESAVRGDTEAFF
TRBD2	TRBV28	-	TRBJ2-5	17	TGTGCCAGCAGGGGTTATGGCGGGGGGGCCTGGCAAGAGACCCAGTACTTC	CASRGYGGGAWQETQYF
-	TRBV21-1	-	TRBJ1-3	21	TGTGCCAGCAGCGAAGAGGGCCGGACAGCTCCCGAACTATTCTCTGGAAACACCATATATTTT	CASSEEGRTAPELFSGNTIYF
-	TRBV7-8	-	TRBJ1-2	14	TGTGCCAGCAGCTTAGTCGCCCGACGGGGTGGCTACACCTTC	CASSLVARRGGYTF
TRBD1	TRBV9	-	TRBJ1-4	15	TGTGCCAGCAGCGCGAGACAGGGAGGAAATGAAAAACTGTTTTTT	CASSARQGGNEKLFF
-	TRBV10-3	-	TRBJ1-1	15	TGTGCCATCAGTGAGTTTGGAGCACAGAACACTGAAGCTTTCTTT	CAISEFGAQNTEAFF
TRBD1	TRBV27	-	TRBJ1-2	13	TGTGCCAGCAGTTGGGTGCCTGACAGGGATTACACCTTC	CASSWVPDRDYTF
TRBD1	TRBV25-1	once	TRBJ1-6	14	TGTGCCAGCTCCGGGACAGGGTATGGTTCACCCCTCCACTTT	CASSGTGYGSPLHF
-	TRBV27	-	TRBJ2-1	17	TGTGCCAGCAGTGAGAAGACCGACAGGTACCCCTACAATGAGCAGTTCTTC	CASSEKTDRYPYNEQFF
-	TRBV6-5	-	TRBJ1-1	13	TGTGCCAGCAGACAGTCAATGAACACTGAAGCTTTCTTT	CASRQSMNTEAFF
-	TRBV12-3/TRBV12-4	-	TRBJ2-1	13	TGTGCCAGCAGGGGGACACACTACAATGAGCAGTTCTTC	CASRGTHYNEQFF
-	TRBV19	-	TRBJ1-5	12	TGTGCCAGTAGTATTGAGGTAGAGCCCCAGCATTTT	CASSIEVEPQHF
TRBD1	TRBV27	-	TRBJ2-1	15	TGTGCCAGCAGTTCGGGAGGACAGGGGAACAATGAGCAGTTCTTC	CASSSGGQGNNEQFF
-	TRBV3-1/TRBV3-2	once	TRBJ1-5	15	TGTGCCAGCAGCCAAGACCGAACCCCAGGTCAGCCCCAGCATTTT	CASSQDRTPGQPQHF
TRBD1	TRBV10-2	-	TRBJ1-1	14	TGCGCCAGCAGTGCAGGGGGTTTGGGGGATAAAGCTTTCTTT	CASSAGGLGDKAFF
TRBD1	TRBV30	-	TRBJ1-2	13	TGTGCCTGGAGCGCAGGGGGAAACTATGGCTACACCTTC	CAWSAGGNYGYTF